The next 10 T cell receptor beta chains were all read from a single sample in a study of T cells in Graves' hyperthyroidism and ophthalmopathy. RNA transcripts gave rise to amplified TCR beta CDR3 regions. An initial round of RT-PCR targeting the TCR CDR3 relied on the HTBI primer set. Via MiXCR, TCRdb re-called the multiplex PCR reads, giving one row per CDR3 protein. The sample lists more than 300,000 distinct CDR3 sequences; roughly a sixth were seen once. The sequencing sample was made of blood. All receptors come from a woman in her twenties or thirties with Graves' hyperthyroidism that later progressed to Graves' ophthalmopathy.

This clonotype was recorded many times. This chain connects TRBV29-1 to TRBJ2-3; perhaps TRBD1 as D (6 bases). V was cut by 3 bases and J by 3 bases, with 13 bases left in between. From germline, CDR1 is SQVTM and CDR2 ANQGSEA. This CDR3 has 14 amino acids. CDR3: CSVDKRGKTDTQYF. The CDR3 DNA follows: TGCAGCGTTGATAAGAGGGGGAAGACAGATACGCAGTATTTT.

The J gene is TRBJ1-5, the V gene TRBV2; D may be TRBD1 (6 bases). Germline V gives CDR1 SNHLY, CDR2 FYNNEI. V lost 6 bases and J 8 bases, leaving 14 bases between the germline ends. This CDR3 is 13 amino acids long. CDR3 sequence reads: CASSGDILEPQHF. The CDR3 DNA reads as TGTGCCAGCAGCGGGGACATCCTGGAGCCCCAGCATTTT.

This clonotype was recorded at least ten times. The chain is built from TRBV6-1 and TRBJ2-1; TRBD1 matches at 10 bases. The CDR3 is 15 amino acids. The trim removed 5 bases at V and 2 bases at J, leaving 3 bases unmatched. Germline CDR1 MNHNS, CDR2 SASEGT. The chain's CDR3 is CASSLDRGTYNEQFF. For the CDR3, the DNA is TGTGCCAGCAGTTTGGACAGGGGGACCTACAATGAGCAGTTCTTC.

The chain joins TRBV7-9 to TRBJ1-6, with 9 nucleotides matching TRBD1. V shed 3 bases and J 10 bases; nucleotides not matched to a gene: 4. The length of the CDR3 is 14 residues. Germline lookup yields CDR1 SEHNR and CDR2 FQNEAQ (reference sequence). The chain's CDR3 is CASSFTGGDSPLHF. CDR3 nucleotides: TGTGCCAGCAGCTTTACAGGGGGCGACTCACCCCTCCACTTT.

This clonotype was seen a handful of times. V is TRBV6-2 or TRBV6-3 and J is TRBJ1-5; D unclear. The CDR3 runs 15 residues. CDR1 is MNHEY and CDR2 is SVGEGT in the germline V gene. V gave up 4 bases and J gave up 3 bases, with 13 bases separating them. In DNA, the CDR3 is TGTGCCAGCAGTTGGTCAGTTGATTACAATCAGCCCCAGCATTTT. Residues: CASSWSVDYNQPQHF.

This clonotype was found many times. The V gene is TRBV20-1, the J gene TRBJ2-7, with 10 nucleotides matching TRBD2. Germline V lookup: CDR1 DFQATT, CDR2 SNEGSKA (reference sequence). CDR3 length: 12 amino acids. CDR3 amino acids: CGSGRATYEQYF. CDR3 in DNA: TGCGGAAGCGGGAGGGCAACCTACGAGCAGTACTTC.

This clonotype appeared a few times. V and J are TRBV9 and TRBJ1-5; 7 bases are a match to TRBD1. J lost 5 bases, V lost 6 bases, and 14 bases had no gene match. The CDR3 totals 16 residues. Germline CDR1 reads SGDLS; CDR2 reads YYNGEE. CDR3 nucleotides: TGTGCCAGCACAGGCGTCTTACGACAGGGTGATCAGCCCCAGCATTTT. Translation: CASTGVLRQGDQPQHF.

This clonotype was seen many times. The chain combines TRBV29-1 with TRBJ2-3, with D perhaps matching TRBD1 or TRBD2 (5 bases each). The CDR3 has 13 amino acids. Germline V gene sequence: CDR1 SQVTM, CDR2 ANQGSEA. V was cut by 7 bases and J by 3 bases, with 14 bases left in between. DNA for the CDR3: TGCAGCGGGGACGGAGGCGATACAGATACGCAGTATTTT. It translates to CSGDGGDTDTQYF.

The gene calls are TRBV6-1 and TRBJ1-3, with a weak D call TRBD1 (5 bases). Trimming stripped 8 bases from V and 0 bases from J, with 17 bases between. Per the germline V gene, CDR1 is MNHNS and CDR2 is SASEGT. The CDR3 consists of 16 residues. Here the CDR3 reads CASAFRQIYSGNTIYF. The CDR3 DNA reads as TGTGCCAGCGCTTTCCGACAGATATACTCTGGAAACACCATATATTTT.

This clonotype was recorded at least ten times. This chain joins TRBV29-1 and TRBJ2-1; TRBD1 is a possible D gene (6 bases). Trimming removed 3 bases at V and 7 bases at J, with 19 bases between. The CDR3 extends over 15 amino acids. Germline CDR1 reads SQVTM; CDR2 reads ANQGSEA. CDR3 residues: CSVEPGVDGTNEQFF. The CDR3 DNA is TGCAGCGTTGAGCCCGGCGTGGACGGGACAAATGAGCAGTTCTTC.